The 17 T cell receptor beta chains given below trace back to one sample, sequenced in a study of shared clonotypes between healthy human individuals. As defined, naive CD8 cells were CD45RO-negative and positively selected for CCR7, with terminally differentiated effector memory CD45RA+ cells excluded. The method was immunoSEQ multiplex PCR; TCRdb's version includes in-frame clones alone and lacks a portion of them. The top ten hold more than 1.5% of the sample, which has over 2,000,000 clones, 93% seen once. Sequenced: naive CD8+ T cells from PBMCs. These receptors all stem from a man younger than 30 in good health. Some clones in this sample may be carry-over from other donors' samples.

CDR3 nucleotides: TGTGCCAGCAGGGGGGACAGGGAGGAGGATCAGCCCCAGCATTTT. Its translation is CASRGDREEDQPQHF. The chain combines TRBV28 with TRBJ1-5; TRBD1 matches at 9 bases. CDR3 size: 15 residues. The trim removed 6 bases at V and 5 bases at J, leaving 8 bases unmatched. Per the germline V gene, CDR1 is MDHEN and CDR2 is SYDVKM.

The rearrangement joins TRBV6-5 to TRBJ2-2; 10 bases agree with TRBD2. CDR1 and CDR2 from the germline V gene are MNHEY and SVGAGI. The CDR3 runs 14 residues. V was clipped by 6 bases and J by 5 bases; unmatched bases: 3. The CDR3 DNA reads TGTGCCAGCAGCCTAGCGGGAGTTACCGGGGAGCTGTTTTTT. It specifies CASSLAGVTGELFF.

This chain's CDR3 is CASSHRDLGLEAFF. CDR3 bases: TGTGCCAGCAGCCACCGGGATCTGGGTCTTGAAGCTTTCTTT. The rearrangement joins TRBV13 to TRBJ1-1; D remains unclear. Germline V gene sequence: CDR1 PRHDT, CDR2 FYEKMQ (reference sequence). This CDR3 comprises 14 residues. V shed 5 bases and J shed 7 bases, with 17 bases lying between them.

The V gene is TRBV27, the J gene TRBJ2-2; D unresolved. V gave up 6 bases and J gave up 6 bases, with 14 bases separating them. The CDR3 runs to 14 residues. In germline, CDR1 is MNHEY, CDR2 SMNVEV (reference sequence). CDR3 amino acids: CASRPGAIAGELFF. In DNA form, the CDR3 reads TGTGCCAGCAGGCCCGGCGCGATTGCCGGGGAGCTGTTTTTT.

This chain connects TRBV27 to TRBJ2-5; 10 nucleotides align to TRBD1. The J segment lost 2 bases and the V segment lost 6 bases, leaving 6 bases of the junction unmatched. The CDR3 contains 15 residues. Per germline, CDR1 MNHEY and CDR2 SMNVEV (reference sequence). The CDR3 here is CASSDGQGGQETQYF. In nucleotides, the CDR3 is TGTGCCAGCAGCGATGGACAGGGGGGGCAAGAGACCCAGTACTTC.

This chain links TRBV21-1 with TRBJ1-2; TRBD1 is taken as the D call from the table, unchecked against the DNA. TRBV21-1 is reported as a pseudogene. The CDR3 contains 17 residues. The CDR3 sequence: CANQSGTAIHFNYGYTF. The DNA for the CDR3 is TGTGCCAACCAATCCGGGACAGCCATACACTTTAACTATGGCTACACCTTC.

CDR3 sequence (DNA): TGTGCCAGCAGCCCCTACCGGGACAGGGAAGTCGATGAGCAGTTCTTC. Its translation is CASSPYRDREVDEQFF. The rearrangement links TRBV11-2 to TRBJ2-1, with TRBD1 identical over 9 bases. Germline V CDR1 and CDR2: SGHAT, FQNNGV. The CDR3 loop spans 16 amino acids. Trimming took 5 bases from V and 8 from J; bases not matched to a gene: 13.

V gene TRBV15 combines with J gene TRBJ2-3; D is perhaps TRBD1 or TRBD2 (7 bases each). Germline CDR1 reads LNHNV; CDR2 reads YYDKDF (reference sequence). The V gene lost 3 bases and the J gene lost 2 bases, with 36 bases spanning the gap. CDR3 length: 23 amino acids. CDR3 amino acids: CATSSDFRWGTTGQVGSTDTQYF. The CDR3 DNA sequence: TGTGCCACCAGCAGTGATTTCAGGTGGGGGACTACCGGACAGGTAGGGTCCACAGATACGCAGTATTTT.

This chain joins TRBV27 and TRBJ2-7, with 7 bases lining up with TRBD1. This CDR3 is 14 amino acids long. In germline, CDR1 is MNHEY, CDR2 SMNVEV (reference sequence). V gave up 6 bases and J gave up 3 bases; unmatched junction bases: 8. The CDR3 reads CASSEGDSRYEQYF. The CDR3 DNA reads TGTGCCAGCAGCGAGGGGGACAGCCGCTACGAGCAGTACTTC.

The rearrangement uses TRBV27 and TRBJ2-7; the D is unclear. Between the trimmed V and J ends, which lost 3 bases and 6 bases, there was a span of 18 bases. Germline V lookup: CDR1 MNHEY, CDR2 SMNVEV (reference sequence). This CDR3 has 15 residues. CDR3 amino acids: CASSFWAERHSEQYF. Here the CDR3 DNA reads TGTGCCAGCAGTTTTTGGGCAGAACGTCACTCCGAGCAGTACTTC.

This clone was detected a few times. The CDR3 loop is CASSNRENEQYF. The CDR3 DNA is TGTGCCAGTAGCAACAGGGAAAACGAGCAGTACTTC. V is TRBV19 and J is TRBJ2-7; D perhaps matches TRBD1 (6 bases). Germline values: CDR1 LNHDA, CDR2 SQIVND (reference sequence). Trimming shortened V by 6 bases and J by 5 bases, and 11 bases separated the two germline ends. The CDR3 spans 12 residues.

This clone was seen only once. In DNA form, the CDR3 reads TGTGCCAGCAGTTTAGGGACAGGGTACGGTGAAAAACTGTTTTTT. This sequence encodes CASSLGTGYGEKLFF. The genes are TRBV27 and TRBJ1-4; 9 bases fit TRBD1. V trimming: 2 bases; J trimming: 7 bases; junction bases outside the gene matches: 5. Germline assignment: CDR1 MNHEY and CDR2 SMNVEV (reference sequence). The CDR3 contains 15 residues. The full variable domain, completed using reference TRBV27 and TRBJ1-4, is EAQVTQNPRYLITVTGKKLTVTCSQNMNHEYMSWYRQDPGLGLRQIYYSMNVEVTDKGDVPEGYKVSRKEKRNFPLILESPSPNQTSLYFCASSLGTGYGEKLFFGSGTQLSVL.

The V gene is TRBV6-5, the J gene TRBJ1-2; D is uncertain. The CDR3 loop spans 12 amino acids. The germline gives CDR1 MNHEY, CDR2 SVGAGI. V was pared by 5 bases and J by 4 bases, with 8 bases between. The CDR3 here is CASSPGSYGYTF. Here the CDR3 DNA reads TGTGCCAGCAGTCCCGGAAGCTATGGCTACACCTTC.

Points on this clone: Within the sample, other DNA sequences also encode this same CDR3. The chain is built from TRBV9 and TRBJ2-7, with a possible D match to TRBD2 (6 bases). Germline CDR1 reads SGDLS; CDR2 reads YYNGEE. This CDR3 contains 14 residues. V dropped 0 bases and J dropped 2 bases, with 9 bases sitting between them. The CDR3 sequence is CASSVGAGTYEQYF. Written as DNA, the CDR3 is TGTGCCAGCAGCGTAGGTGCGGGAACCTACGAGCAGTACTTC.

The chain uses TRBV7-9 and TRBJ1-1; D may be TRBD1 (5 bases). The CDR3 sequence is 16 residues long. The germline CDR1 and CDR2 sequences are SEHNR and FQNEAQ (reference sequence). V was cut by 1 base and J by 1 base, with 13 bases left in between. CDR3 in amino acids: CASSLGGGGGNTEAFF. The CDR3 DNA sequence: TGTGCCAGCAGCTTAGGCGGGGGTGGAGGGAACACTGAAGCTTTCTTT.

CDR3 protein: CASSDRDTYYEQYF. CDR3 in DNA: TGTGCCAGCAGTGACCGGGACACATACTACGAGCAGTACTTC. The chain combines TRBV6-5 with TRBJ2-7, with D perhaps TRBD1 (6 bases). The length of the CDR3 is 14 residues. In germline, CDR1 is MNHEY, CDR2 SVGAGI. Trimming stripped 5 bases from V and 3 bases from J, with 14 bases between.

The chain couples TRBV10-3 to TRBJ1-1; no definite D call. CDR3 length: 14 amino acids. The germline V gene has CDR1 ENHRY and CDR2 SYGVKD. V lost 3 bases and J 5 bases, leaving 13 bases between the germline ends. In DNA, the CDR3 is TGTGCCATCAGTGAAAGCGGTACGGGAACTGAAGCTTTCTTT. Encoded protein: CAISESGTGTEAFF.